This T cell receptor (beta chain) was observed in a study of blood T cell repertoires in COVID-19. For the study at large: Samples came from the United States, Italy and Spain, spanning acute and convalescent COVID-19. The cDNA or gDNA used as material had been derived from T cells, B-cell-depleted T cells, or PBMCs.

This clone showed up just a few times. One end of the junction fails to match germline, which may point to a read error. CDR3 length: 13 amino acids. Per germline, CDR1 SNHLY and CDR2 FYNNEI. Per the authors' pipeline: Using reference gene primer amplification, nucleated cell counts were estimated. Measured with immunoSEQ multiplex PCR; TCRdb has only the in-frame clones, and not every one. Clone size and the V and J calls come from that table; the DNA yielded D and trimming. The sample contains tens of thousands of clones, approximately 88% of which appear only once. This receptor was obtained from a man aged 65 to 85 with active COVID-19. Sequencing input: peripheral blood. This chain joins TRBV2 and TRBJ1-2; TRBD1 is a possible D gene (6 bases). The CDR3 DNA sequence: TGTGCCCTAACCCCGGGACATAACTATCGCTACACCTTC. This encodes CALTPGHNYRYTF.